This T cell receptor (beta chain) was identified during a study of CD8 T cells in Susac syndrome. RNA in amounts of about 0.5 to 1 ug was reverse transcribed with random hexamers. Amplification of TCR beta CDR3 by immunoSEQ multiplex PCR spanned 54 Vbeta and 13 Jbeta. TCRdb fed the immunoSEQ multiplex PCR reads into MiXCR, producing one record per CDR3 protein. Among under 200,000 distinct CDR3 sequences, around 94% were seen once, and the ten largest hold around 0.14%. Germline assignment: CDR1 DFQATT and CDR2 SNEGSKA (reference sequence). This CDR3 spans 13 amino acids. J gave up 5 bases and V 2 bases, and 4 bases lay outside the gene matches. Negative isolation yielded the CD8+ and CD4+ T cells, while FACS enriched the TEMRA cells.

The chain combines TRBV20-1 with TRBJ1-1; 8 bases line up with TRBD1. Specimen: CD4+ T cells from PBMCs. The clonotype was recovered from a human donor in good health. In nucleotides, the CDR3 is TGCAGTGCTAGACGGACAGGGAGGACTGAAGCTTTCTTT. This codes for CSARRTGRTEAFF.